The present T cell receptor (beta chain) was sequenced within a study of blood T cell repertoires in COVID-19. Study-level background: Samples of COVID-19 (acute and convalescent) were obtained from the United States, Italy and Spain.

Method: immunoSEQ multiplex PCR; TCRdb's copy keeps in-frame clones and lacks some. The table records about 220,000 clones, around 90% of them present only once. Before they entered the study, exposed participants had met a COVID-19 case within 2 weeks. Per the germline V gene, CDR1 is SGHVS and CDR2 is FQNEAQ. The length of the CDR3 is 15 residues. V shed 5 bases, J shed 3 bases, and the junction held 9 bases outside the gene matches. The chain combines TRBV7-8 with TRBJ1-1; 7 positions match TRBD1. The source of this sequence is a man between 25 and 39 years old who had been exposed to COVID-19. Sequencing used PBMCs or T cells enriched from blood (not recorded which). CDR3 protein: CASSPDRVVHTEAFF. The CDR3 nucleotides are TGTGCCAGCAGCCCAGACAGGGTTGTGCACACTGAAGCTTTCTTT.